This T cell receptor (beta chain) was documented in a study of T cell responses to AZD1222 COVID-19 vaccine. Trimming cost V 0 bases and J 5 bases, with 11 bases left between them. The CDR3 has 15 amino acids. Germline V CDR1 and CDR2: KGHSH, LQKENI. TCRdb's table, derived via immunoSEQ multiplex PCR, lists solely in-frame clones and lacks some. The table includes 150,000 to 200,000 clones, almost 95% detected once. The TCR was taken from an adult in good health. This chain connects TRBV18 to TRBJ1-5; D might be TRBD1 (6 bases). The sequences come from peripheral blood, collected on day 0 of AZD1222 vaccination. As DNA, the CDR3 is TGTGCCAGCTCACCACCGGGACACCACTATCAGCCCCAGCATTTT. Residues: CASSPPGHHYQPQHF.